This T cell receptor (beta chain) was captured by sequencing in a study of T cell changes during pregnancy in multiple sclerosis. Using immunoSEQ multiplex PCR, the repertoire was profiled, and TCRdb retains in-frame clones only, with some absent. Among about 100,000 clones listed, around 90% were seen once. The TCR sequence derives from a female donor with multiple sclerosis, enrolled in a pregnancy study. The sequencing here drew on peripheral blood, taken in the second trimester of pregnancy.

CDR3 in amino acids: CSVEPGLADTQYF. The CDR3 coding sequence is TGCAGCGTTGAACCCGGGTTGGCGGATACGCAGTATTTT. The V and J genes are TRBV29-1 and TRBJ2-3, with D hard to call. The V end was cut by 2 bases, the J end by 6 bases, with 12 bases between. This CDR3 region has 13 residues. Germline CDR1 SQVTM, CDR2 ANQGSEA.